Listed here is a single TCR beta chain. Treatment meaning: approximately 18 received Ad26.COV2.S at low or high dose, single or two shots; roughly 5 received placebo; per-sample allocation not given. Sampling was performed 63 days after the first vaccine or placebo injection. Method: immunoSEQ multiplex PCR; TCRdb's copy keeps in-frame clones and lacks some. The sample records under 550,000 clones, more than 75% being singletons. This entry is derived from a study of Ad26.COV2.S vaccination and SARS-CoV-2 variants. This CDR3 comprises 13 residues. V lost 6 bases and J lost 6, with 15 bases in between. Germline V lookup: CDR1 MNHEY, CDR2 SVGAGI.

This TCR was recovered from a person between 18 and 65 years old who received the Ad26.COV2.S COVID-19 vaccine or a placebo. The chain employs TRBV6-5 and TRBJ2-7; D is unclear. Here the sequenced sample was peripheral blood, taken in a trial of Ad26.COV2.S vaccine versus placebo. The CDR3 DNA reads TGTGCCAGCAGCGCACCAGGTTCGGGCGAGCAGTACTTC. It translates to CASSAPGSGEQYF.